This T cell receptor beta chain came from a study of blood T cell repertoires in COVID-19. Study context: T cells, B-cell-depleted T cells, or PBMCs supplied cDNA or gDNA.

Cohorts were determined from participant-reported clinical history. Germline V gene sequence: CDR1 LGHNA, CDR2 YSLEER. The V and J ends lost 0 bases and 3 bases respectively, with 8 bases between them. The CDR3 spans 15 residues. Assay: immunoSEQ multiplex PCR; the TCRdb copy retains only in-frame clones and omits some. The data hold a few hundred thousand clones, with about 80% observed a single time. Sequenced: PBMCs or T cells enriched from blood (not recorded which). The J gene is TRBJ2-2, the V gene TRBV4-3; D is unclear. The TCR sequence derives from a man aged 30-40 years with acute COVID-19. The CDR3 coding sequence is TGCGCCAGCAGCCAAGAGGGCACCTACACCGGGGAGCTGTTTTTT. Amino acids: CASSQEGTYTGELFF.